These 21 T cell receptor beta chains were sequenced from one sample in a study of shared clonotypes between healthy human individuals. Assay: immunoSEQ multiplex PCR; the TCRdb copy retains only in-frame clones and omits some. There are roughly 2,000,000 clones in the sample; approximately 94% occur only once, and 0.9% to 1.5% lies in the top ten. Terminally differentiated effector memory CD45RA+ cells were left out of the naive CD8 fraction, which was CD45RO-negative and positively selected for CCR7. Input material: naive CD8+ T cells sorted from blood. These receptors originate from a man aged 18 to 29 in good health.

The chain is built from TRBV4-1 and TRBJ2-7; D might be TRBD1 (7 bases). CDR3 length equals 15 residues. Germline V gene data show CDR1 as MGHRA and CDR2 as YSYEKL. V dropped 4 bases and J dropped 11 bases, with 24 bases sitting between them. DNA for the CDR3: TGCGCCAGCAGCCTTTCAGAAGGGGGCGGGGCGGTGGAGTACTTC. This gives the protein CASSLSEGGGAVEYF.

This clone appeared once. The J gene is TRBJ2-1, the V gene TRBV9, with 7 bases that match TRBD1. Trimming removed 1 base from V and 4 bases from J; junction bases left unmatched: 5. Germline assignment: CDR1 SGDLS and CDR2 YYNGEE. The CDR3 totals 15 residues. DNA for the CDR3: TGTGCCAGCAGCGTAACAGGGGCCGGTTACAATGAGCAGTTCTTC. It specifies CASSVTGAGYNEQFF.

This sequence joins TRBV9 and TRBJ2-1; D perhaps matches TRBD2 (6 bases). The V and J ends lost 3 bases and 2 bases respectively, with 18 bases between them. The CDR3 is 17 amino acids. Germline lookup yields CDR1 SGDLS and CDR2 YYNGEE. CDR3 protein: CASSGPSQAGPYNEQFF. Written as DNA, the CDR3 is TGTGCCAGCAGCGGCCCCTCCCAAGCGGGCCCCTACAATGAGCAGTTCTTC.

V is TRBV5-5 and J is TRBJ1-5; no reliable D call. This CDR3 has 15 residues. Trimming stripped 2 bases from V and 2 bases from J, with 11 bases between. Germline-derived CDR1 and CDR2 are SGHKS and YYEKEE (reference sequence). CDR3 sequence reads: CASSLSGGGNQPQHF. In DNA, the CDR3 is TGTGCCAGCAGCTTATCTGGTGGTGGCAATCAGCCCCAGCATTTT.

The rearrangement uses TRBV7-2 and TRBJ2-5; 9 bases align to TRBD1. The V segment lost 6 bases and the J segment 5 bases; nucleotides outside the gene matches: 7. This CDR3 spans 14 amino acids. CDR1 and CDR2 (germline): SGHTA, FQGNSA. CDR3 coding DNA: TGTGCCAGCAGTGCGGACAGGGGACGGGAGACCCAGTACTTC. As protein: CASSADRGRETQYF. Full variable domain (outside the CDR3, taken from reference TRBV7-2 and TRBJ2-5): GAGVSQSPSNKVTEKGKDVELRCDPISGHTALYWYRQSLGQGLEFLIYFQGNSAPDKSGLPSDRFSAERTGGSVSTLTIQRTQQEDSAVYLCASSADRGRETQYFGPGTRLLVL.

The J gene is TRBJ2-1, the V gene TRBV7-9; possibly TRBD2 for D (6 bases). V lost 11 bases to trimming and J lost 13 bases, with 15 bases between them. Germline CDR1 is SEHNR and CDR2 is FQNEAQ (reference sequence). This CDR3 has 10 amino acids. CDR3 amino acids: CAGLPGDQFF. The CDR3, as DNA: TGTGCCGGTTTGCCGGGAGATCAGTTCTTC.

The rearrangement joins TRBV7-9 to TRBJ2-3; TRBD2 matches at 7 bases. CDR1 and CDR2 from the germline V gene are SEHNR and FQNEAQ (reference sequence). After removal of 4 bases from V and 3 bases from J, the junction contained 16 bases not matched to a gene. CDR3 length: 18 amino acids. The CDR3 sequence: CASSSPEIIAGDTDTQYF. The CDR3 nucleotides read TGTGCCAGCAGCTCCCCCGAAATAATTGCGGGGGATACAGATACGCAGTATTTT.

A single count supports this clone. CDR3 DNA sequence: TGTGCCATCAGTGAGATGGCGGGAGTAGAGCAGTACTTC. It encodes CAISEMAGVEQYF. The chain is built from TRBV10-3 and TRBJ2-7; 7 bases agree with TRBD2. V shed 2 bases and J 7 bases; nucleotides not matched to a gene: 5. The germline CDR1 and CDR2 sequences are ENHRY and SYGVKD. The CDR3 has 13 residues.

The rearrangement uses TRBV5-4 and TRBJ1-1, with 10 bases that match TRBD1. Losses at the gene ends were 4 bases for V and 4 bases for J; bases not matched to a gene: 7. The CDR3 loop spans 15 amino acids. Germline V gene sequence: CDR1 SGHNT, CDR2 YYREEE (reference sequence). CDR3 coding DNA: TGTGCCAGCAGCCCCGGACAGGGGGTCGGCACTGAAGCTTTCTTT. Amino acids: CASSPGQGVGTEAFF.

This chain connects TRBV29-1 to TRBJ2-3; D ambiguous. Per germline, CDR1 SQVTM and CDR2 ANQGSEA. The V end lost 3 bases, the J end lost 4 bases, and 14 bases lay between the germline ends. The CDR3 is 14 residues long. CDR3 amino acids: CSVESLLSADTQYF. The CDR3 bases are TGCAGCGTTGAGTCGCTACTTTCGGCAGATACGCAGTATTTT.

The V and J genes are TRBV9 and TRBJ2-3; D might be TRBD2 (6 bases). Trimming shortened V by 4 bases and J by 1 base, and 19 bases separated the two germline ends. Germline CDR1 SGDLS, CDR2 YYNGEE. The length of the CDR3 is 17 residues. The CDR3, as DNA: TGTGCCAGCAGCTTGACACACGGGGAGGAGGGCACAGATACGCAGTATTTT. Protein sequence: CASSLTHGEEGTDTQYF.

The J gene is TRBJ2-2, the V gene TRBV5-4, with no clear D. Per the germline V gene, CDR1 is SGHNT and CDR2 is YYREEE (reference sequence). Trimming took 3 bases from V and 5 from J, leaving 14 bases between them. The CDR3 loop spans 15 amino acids. The DNA of the CDR3 is TGTGCCAGCAGCTACGACACAATAAATACCGGGGAGCTGTTTTTT. This codes for CASSYDTINTGELFF.

The V call is TRBV6-5, the J call TRBJ2-1; D gene unclear. The CDR3 is 13 amino acids. CDR1 and CDR2 from the germline V gene are MNHEY and SVGAGI. Trimming stripped 3 bases from V and 5 bases from J, with 8 bases between. DNA for the CDR3: TGTGCCAGCAGTTATCGGGCGGACAATGAGCAGTTCTTC. It encodes CASSYRADNEQFF.

The chain has TRBV7-9 and TRBJ2-7, with 9 bases matching TRBD1. With V trimmed by 3 bases and J by 0 bases, 6 bases remained unmatched. The CDR3 covers 16 residues. The V gene's germline CDR1 is SEHNR and CDR2 FQNEAQ (reference sequence). The CDR3 coding sequence is TGTGCCAGCAGCTTCAGGGGACAGGGAAGCTCCTACGAGCAGTACTTC. Translation: CASSFRGQGSSYEQYF.

This clone was seen once. V usage is TRBV2 and J usage is TRBJ1-4, with D perhaps matching TRBD1 (6 bases). Germline V gene data show CDR1 as SNHLY and CDR2 as FYNNEI. The CDR3 loop spans 16 amino acids. The germline V and J ends were trimmed by 2 bases and 0 bases, with 10 bases remaining between them. CDR3 bases: TGTGCCAGCAGTGAATTGCGACAGGCAACTAATGAAAAACTGTTTTTT. Amino acid sequence: CASSELRQATNEKLFF.

The rearrangement uses TRBV5-1 and TRBJ2-1; no clear D. The CDR3 runs 15 residues. V lost 0 bases and J 4 bases, leaving 11 bases between the germline ends. In germline, CDR1 is SGHRS, CDR2 YFSETQ. The CDR3 loop is CASSLAEPYYNEQFF. In nucleotides, the CDR3 is TGCGCCAGCAGCTTGGCCGAACCCTATTACAATGAGCAGTTCTTC.

The chain uses TRBV10-3 and TRBJ2-2; TRBD2 agrees at 11 bases. CDR3 length: 15 residues. The V gene's germline CDR1 is ENHRY and CDR2 SYGVKD. With 6 bases clipped from V and 1 base from J, the junction kept 1 base outside the gene matches. CDR3 region: CAIRTSGKNTGELFF. In DNA, the CDR3 is TGTGCCATCAGGACTAGCGGGAAGAACACCGGGGAGCTGTTTTTT.

The genes are TRBV27 and TRBJ1-4, with D perhaps TRBD1 (5 bases). Trimming pared 3 bases from V and 1 base from J, leaving 12 bases between. The CDR3 has 16 amino acids. CDR1 is MNHEY, CDR2 SMNVEV, per germline (reference sequence). The CDR3 region has the DNA TGTGCCAGCAGTTTGGCAGGGCTAGGAACTAATGAAAAACTGTTTTTT. Translating it yields CASSLAGLGTNEKLFF.

The chain combines TRBV28 with TRBJ1-5; 8 bases align to TRBD1. Trimming took 2 bases from V and 2 from J; bases not matched to a gene: 8. The CDR3 totals 17 residues. Looked up from germline, CDR1 is MDHEN and CDR2 is SYDVKM. CDR3 sequence (DNA): TGTGCCAGCAGTTTAAGGGTCCCGGACAGGGGCAATCAGCCCCAGCATTTT. Translating gives CASSLRVPDRGNQPQHF.

V is TRBV30 and J is TRBJ2-7; D tentatively reads TRBD1 or TRBD2 (5 bases each). This CDR3 has 15 amino acids. Per germline, CDR1 GTSNPN and CDR2 SVGIG (reference sequence). V lost 3 bases to trimming and J lost 2 bases, with 17 bases between them. The CDR3 bases are TGTGCCTGGAGGCAGGGCCCTTTGGGGGCCTACGAGCAGTACTTC. This codes for CAWRQGPLGAYEQYF.

V usage is TRBV2 and J usage is TRBJ2-7; 8 positions match TRBD2. Germline V lookup: CDR1 SNHLY, CDR2 FYNNEI. The CDR3 spans 15 residues. V was pared by 4 bases and J by 0 bases, with 5 bases of the junction left unmatched. This chain's CDR3 is CASSGSGANSYEQYF. The CDR3 DNA is TGTGCCAGCAGTGGTAGCGGGGCTAACTCCTACGAGCAGTACTTC.